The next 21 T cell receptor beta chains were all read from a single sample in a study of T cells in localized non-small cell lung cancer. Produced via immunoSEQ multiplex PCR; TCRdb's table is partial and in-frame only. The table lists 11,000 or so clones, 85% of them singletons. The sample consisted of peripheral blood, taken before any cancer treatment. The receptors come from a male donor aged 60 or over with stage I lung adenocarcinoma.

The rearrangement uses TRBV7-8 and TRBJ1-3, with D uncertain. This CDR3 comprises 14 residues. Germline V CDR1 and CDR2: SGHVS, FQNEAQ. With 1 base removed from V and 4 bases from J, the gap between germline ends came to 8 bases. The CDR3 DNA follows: TGTGCCAGCAGCTTAGTAGGGCCAGGAAACACCATATATTTT. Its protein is CASSLVGPGNTIYF.

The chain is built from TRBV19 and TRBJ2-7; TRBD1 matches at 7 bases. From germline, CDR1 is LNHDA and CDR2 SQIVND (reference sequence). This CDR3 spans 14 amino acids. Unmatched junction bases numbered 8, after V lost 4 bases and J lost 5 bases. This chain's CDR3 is CASSTRQGGHEQYF. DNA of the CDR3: TGTGCCAGTAGTACCAGACAGGGCGGGCACGAGCAGTACTTC.

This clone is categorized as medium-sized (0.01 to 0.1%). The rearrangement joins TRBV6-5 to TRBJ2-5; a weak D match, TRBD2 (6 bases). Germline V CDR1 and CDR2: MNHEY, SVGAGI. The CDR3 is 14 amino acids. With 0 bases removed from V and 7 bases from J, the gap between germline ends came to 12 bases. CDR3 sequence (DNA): TGTGCCAGCAGTTACTCCACCCTCGGGGGGACCCAGTACTTC. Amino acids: CASSYSTLGGTQYF.

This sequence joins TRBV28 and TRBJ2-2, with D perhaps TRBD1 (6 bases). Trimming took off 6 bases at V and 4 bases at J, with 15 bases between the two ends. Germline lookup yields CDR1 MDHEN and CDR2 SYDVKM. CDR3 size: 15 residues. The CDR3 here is CASSTGTRSTGELFF. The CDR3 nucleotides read TGTGCCAGCAGCACCGGGACAAGGTCCACCGGGGAGCTGTTTTTT.

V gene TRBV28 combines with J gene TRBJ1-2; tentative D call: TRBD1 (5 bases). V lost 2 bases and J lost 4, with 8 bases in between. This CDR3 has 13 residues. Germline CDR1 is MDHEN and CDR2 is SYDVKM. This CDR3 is CASSLGGLYGYTF. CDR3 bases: TGTGCCAGCAGTTTAGGGGGACTCTATGGCTACACCTTC.

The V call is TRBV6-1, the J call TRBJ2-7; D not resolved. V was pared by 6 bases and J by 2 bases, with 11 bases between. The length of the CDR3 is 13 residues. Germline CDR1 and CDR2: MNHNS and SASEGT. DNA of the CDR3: TGTGCCAGCAGGCAAGGATTGCCCTACGAGCAGTACTTC. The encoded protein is CASRQGLPYEQYF.

Written as DNA, the CDR3 is TGTGCCAGCAGTCCAGACAGGCCCCTCGTTGCCAAAAACATTCAGTACTTC. Its protein product is CASSPDRPLVAKNIQYF. The J gene is TRBJ2-4, the V gene TRBV7-2; a weak D match, TRBD1 (6 bases). Germline V gives CDR1 SGHTA, CDR2 FQGNSA. V was pared by 6 bases and J by 1 base, with 19 bases between. The CDR3 has 17 amino acids.

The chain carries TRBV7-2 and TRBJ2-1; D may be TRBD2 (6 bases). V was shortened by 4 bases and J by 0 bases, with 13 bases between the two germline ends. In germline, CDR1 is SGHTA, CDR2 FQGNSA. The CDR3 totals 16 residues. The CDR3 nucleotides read TGTGCCAGCAGCTGGCTAGCGATCGGCTCCTACAATGAGCAGTTCTTC. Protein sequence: CASSWLAIGSYNEQFF.

Here the CDR3 DNA reads TGTGCCAGCAGCCCCATGGATCACACTGAAGCTTTCTTT. Translated: CASSPMDHTEAFF. This chain links TRBV11-2 with TRBJ1-1; D is uncertain. Germline assignment: CDR1 SGHAT and CDR2 FQNNGV. This CDR3 has 13 amino acids. Trimming left V 5 bases short and J 3 bases short, with 10 bases between.

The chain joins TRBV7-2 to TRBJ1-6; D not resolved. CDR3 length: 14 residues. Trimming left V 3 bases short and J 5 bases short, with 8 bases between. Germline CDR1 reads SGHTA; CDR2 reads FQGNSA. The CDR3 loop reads CASSLPDHNSPLHF. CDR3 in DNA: TGTGCCAGCAGCTTGCCCGACCATAATTCACCCCTCCACTTT.

CDR3 in amino acids: CATSRDTGQKAFF. The CDR3, as DNA: TGTGCCACCAGCAGAGATACGGGACAGAAGGCTTTCTTT. The rearrangement links TRBV15 to TRBJ1-1, with TRBD1 matching 7 bases. This CDR3 region has 13 residues. Germline CDR1 and CDR2: LNHNV and YYDKDF (reference sequence). V dropped 0 bases and J dropped 11; count of bases not matched to a gene: 6.

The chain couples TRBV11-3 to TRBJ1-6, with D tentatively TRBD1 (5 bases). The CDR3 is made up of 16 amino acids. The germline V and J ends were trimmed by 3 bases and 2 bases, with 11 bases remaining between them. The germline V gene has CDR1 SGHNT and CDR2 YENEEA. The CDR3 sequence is CASSLQGQAYNSPLHF. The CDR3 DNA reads TGTGCCAGCAGCTTGCAGGGCCAGGCCTATAATTCACCCCTCCACTTT.

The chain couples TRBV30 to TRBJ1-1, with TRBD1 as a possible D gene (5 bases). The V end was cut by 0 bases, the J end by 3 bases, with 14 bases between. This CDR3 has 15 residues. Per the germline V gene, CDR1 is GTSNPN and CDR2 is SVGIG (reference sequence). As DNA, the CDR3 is TGTGCCTGGAGTGTAGCAGGGATAGGGGACACTGAAGCTTTCTTT. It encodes CAWSVAGIGDTEAFF.

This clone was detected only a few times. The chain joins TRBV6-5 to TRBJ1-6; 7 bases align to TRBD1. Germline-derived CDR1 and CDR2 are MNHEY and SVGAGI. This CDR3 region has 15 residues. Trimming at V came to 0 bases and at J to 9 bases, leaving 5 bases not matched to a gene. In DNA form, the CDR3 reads TGTGCCAGCAGTTACTCGACAGGGATGGGTTCACCCCTCCACTTT. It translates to CASSYSTGMGSPLHF.

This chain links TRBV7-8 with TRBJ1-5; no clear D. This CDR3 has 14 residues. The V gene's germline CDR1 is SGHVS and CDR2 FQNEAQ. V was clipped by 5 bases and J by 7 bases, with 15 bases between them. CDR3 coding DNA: TGTGCCAGCAGCCCACGGGAAGATTTGCAGCCCCAGCATTTT. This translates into CASSPREDLQPQHF.

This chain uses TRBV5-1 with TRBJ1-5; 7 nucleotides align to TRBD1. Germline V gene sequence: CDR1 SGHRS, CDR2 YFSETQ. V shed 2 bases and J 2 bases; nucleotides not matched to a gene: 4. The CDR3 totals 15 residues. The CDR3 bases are TGCGCCAGCAGCTTCCAGGGGGATGGCAATCAGCCCCAGCATTTT. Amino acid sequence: CASSFQGDGNQPQHF. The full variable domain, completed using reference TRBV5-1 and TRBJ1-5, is KAGVTQTPRYLIKTRGQQVTLSCSPISGHRSVSWYQQTPGQGLQFLFEYFSETQRNKGNFPGRFSGRQFSNSRSEMNVSTLELGDSALYLCASSFQGDGNQPQHFGDGTRLSIL.

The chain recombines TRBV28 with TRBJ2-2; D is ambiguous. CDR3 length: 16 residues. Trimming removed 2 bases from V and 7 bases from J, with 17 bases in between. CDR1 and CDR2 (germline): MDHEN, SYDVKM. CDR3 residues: CASSLVRLVVGGELFF. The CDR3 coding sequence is TGTGCCAGCAGTTTAGTCCGGCTAGTGGTCGGCGGGGAGCTGTTTTTT. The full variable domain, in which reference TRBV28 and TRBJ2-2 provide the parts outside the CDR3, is DVKVTQSSRYLVKRTGEKVFLECVQDMDHENMFWYRQDPGLGLRLIYFSYDVKMKEKGDIPEGYSVSREKKERFSLILESASTNQTSMYLCASSLVRLVVGGELFFGEGSRLTVL.

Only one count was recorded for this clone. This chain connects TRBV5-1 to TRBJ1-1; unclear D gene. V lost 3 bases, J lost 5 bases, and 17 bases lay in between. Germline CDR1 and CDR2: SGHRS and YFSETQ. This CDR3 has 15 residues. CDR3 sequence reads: CASSSGGGYLTEAFF. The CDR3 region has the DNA TGCGCCAGCAGCTCGGGAGGCGGTTATTTAACTGAAGCTTTCTTT.

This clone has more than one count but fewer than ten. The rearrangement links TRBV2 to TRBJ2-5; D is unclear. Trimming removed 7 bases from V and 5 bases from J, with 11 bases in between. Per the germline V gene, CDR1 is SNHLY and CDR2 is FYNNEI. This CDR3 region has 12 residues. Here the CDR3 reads CASTGSVETQYF. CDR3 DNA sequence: TGTGCCAGCACGGGCAGCGTCGAGACCCAGTACTTC.

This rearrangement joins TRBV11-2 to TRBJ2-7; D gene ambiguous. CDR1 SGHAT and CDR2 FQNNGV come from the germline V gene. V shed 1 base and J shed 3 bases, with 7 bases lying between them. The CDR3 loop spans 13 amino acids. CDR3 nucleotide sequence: TGTGCCAGCAGCTTAGTGGACGGCTACGAGCAGTACTTC. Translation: CASSLVDGYEQYF.

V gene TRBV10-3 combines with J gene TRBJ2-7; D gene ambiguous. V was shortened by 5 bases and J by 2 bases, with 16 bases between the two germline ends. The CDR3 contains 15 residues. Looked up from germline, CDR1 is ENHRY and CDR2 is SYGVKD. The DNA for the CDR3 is TGTGCCATCAGTTCCACAGACCAAGCCCCCTACGAGCAGTACTTC. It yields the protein CAISSTDQAPYEQYF.